This T cell receptor (beta chain) was sequenced for a study of T cells in Graves' hyperthyroidism and ophthalmopathy. At the level of the study: Upon initial diagnosis and before any treatment, peripheral blood was collected.

TCR beta CDR3 regions were amplified from RNA. First-round RT-PCR of the TCR CDR3 relied on the HTBI primer set. TCRdb fed the multiplex PCR reads into MiXCR, producing one record per CDR3 protein. Found here are about 300,000 distinct CDR3 sequences, approximately 18% of them singletons; the top ten hold approximately 35%. This clonotype was seen only a few times. The antigen remains undetermined. Findings and limits, study-wide: Expanded thyroid clonotypes (above 0.001) were mostly also found in blood. The model forecast ophthalmopathy, anticipating it by a median roughly 6 months before onset.

CDR1 is KGHDR, CDR2 SFDVKD, per germline. The V and J ends lost 10 bases and 1 base respectively, with 10 bases between them. The length of the CDR3 is 13 residues. What was sequenced was blood. The origin of this receptor is a man in his fifties with Graves' ophthalmopathy. V and J are TRBV24-1 and TRBJ2-1; a possible D gene is TRBD2 (5 bases). CDR3 protein: CATGSGSYNEQFF. As DNA, the CDR3 is TGTGCCACTGGGTCGGGATCCTACAATGAGCAGTTCTTC.